This T cell receptor beta chain was captured by sequencing in a study of T-cell memory formation after mild COVID-19. TCRdb re-analysed the 5' RACE reads in MiXCR, keeping a single row per CDR3 protein. The table records about 500,000 distinct CDR3 sequences, about a fifth of them present only once. V lost 5 bases and J lost 0; bases outside the gene matches: 3. Germline assignment: CDR1 SGHTA and CDR2 FQGNSA. The CDR3 is 17 residues long. The J gene is TRBJ2-1, the V gene TRBV7-2; 14 positions agree with TRBD2. The sequencing input was PBMCs or a T cell subset sorted from them (not recorded which). This receptor was identified in an adult woman who had mild COVID-19 (a few samples of this study predate the infection). Cell type and time point are not known. DNA of the CDR3: TGTGCCAGCAGCATCGGGACTAGCGGGAGCTCCTACAATGAGCAGTTCTTC. Translated: CASSIGTSGSSYNEQFF.